This TCR beta chain was observed in a study of T cells after posttransplantation cyclophosphamide. The table came from immunoSEQ multiplex PCR; TCRdb's copy has only in-frame clones and leaves some out. In total the sample includes roughly 25,000 clones, none of them seen once. Notes on the study in general: Recipient CMV seropositivity and CMV reactivation strongly tracked TRB clonality.

Busulfan-fludarabine conditioning, marrow transplant, and cyclophosphamide on days +3 and +4 were administered. This clone was seen ten or more times. The antigen is unknown. This CDR3 spans 15 amino acids. V was trimmed by 5 bases and J by 4 bases, leaving 15 bases between them. Germline values: CDR1 PRHDT, CDR2 FYEKMQ (reference sequence). This sample comprised PBMCs, obtained after allogeneic stem cell transplant with posttransplant cyclophosphamide. This receptor was obtained from a male patient in his late teens or twenties who received an allogeneic stem cell transplant from a related donor, was CMV-positive, and had no GVHD. Some T cells may possibly be graft donor cells. The chain carries TRBV13 and TRBJ1-3; a possible D gene is TRBD1 (6 bases). The DNA for the CDR3 is TGTGCCAGCAGCCCCCTGGGGGCAAACGGAAACACCATATATTTT. This codes for CASSPLGANGNTIYF.